Below, 17 T cell receptor beta chains from the same sample are listed, as sequenced in a study of T cells in Graves' hyperthyroidism and ophthalmopathy. There were TCR beta CDR3 regions amplified from RNA transcripts. HTBI primers drove first-round RT-PCR of the TCR CDR3. TCRdb passed the multiplex PCR reads through MiXCR, listing each CDR3 protein once. This repertoire shows more than 300,000 distinct CDR3 sequences, 14% found once; its top ten account for approximately 10%. The sequenced sample was blood. The source of these receptors is a woman aged 60-75 years with Graves' hyperthyroidism.

There are many counts of this clonotype. V is TRBV6-1 and J is TRBJ2-1; TRBD2 aligns across 11 bases. Unmatched junction bases numbered 7, after V lost 3 bases and J lost 6 bases. Per the germline V gene, CDR1 is MNHNS and CDR2 is SASEGT. The CDR3 length is 16 residues. CDR3 loop: CASSDAGLAGVNEQFF. DNA of the CDR3: TGTGCCAGCAGTGACGCCGGACTAGCGGGCGTCAATGAGCAGTTCTTC.

The gene calls are TRBV20-1 and TRBJ2-7; 12 positions agree with TRBD2. V shed 6 bases and J 1 base; nucleotides not matched to a gene: 7. The CDR3 consists of 15 residues. Germline CDR1 and CDR2: DFQATT and SNEGSKA (reference sequence). The CDR3 nucleotides are TGCAGTGCGCTACTAGCGGGAGGATTGTCCTACGAGCAGTACTTC. Translating it yields CSALLAGGLSYEQYF.

This clonotype was seen only a few times. J is TRBJ2-7 and V is TRBV5-1, with a tentative D call TRBD1 (6 bases). V was trimmed by 1 base and J by 5 bases, leaving 10 bases between them. Looked up from germline, CDR1 is SGHRS and CDR2 is YFSETQ. The CDR3 consists of 13 residues. The CDR3 DNA reads TGCGCCAGCAGCTTGTCAGGGGACCACGAGCAGTACTTC. It codes for CASSLSGDHEQYF.

This clonotype was counted many times. This rearrangement joins TRBV6-1 to TRBJ2-7, with 7 bases lining up with TRBD1. With V trimmed by 6 bases and J by 5 bases, 10 bases remained unmatched. CDR1 is MNHNS, CDR2 SASEGT, per germline. This CDR3 spans 14 amino acids. In DNA, the CDR3 is TGTGCCAGCAGACTTAACTACGACAGGGACGAGCAGTACTTC. This codes for CASRLNYDRDEQYF.

This clonotype was counted ten times or more. The J gene is TRBJ2-7, the V gene TRBV2, with 7 positions matching TRBD2. Germline lookup yields CDR1 SNHLY and CDR2 FYNNEI. V lost 5 bases and J lost 3; bases outside the gene matches: 10. This CDR3 is 15 amino acids long. The CDR3 sequence: CASSLGRGRDYEQYF. CDR3 in DNA: TGTGCCAGCAGTCTGGGGCGTGGGAGGGACTACGAGCAGTACTTC.

This clonotype was counted many times. The chain is built from TRBV12-3 or TRBV12-4 and TRBJ2-7; D may match TRBD1 or TRBD2 (6 bases each). The CDR3 covers 14 residues. The V gene lost 7 bases and the J gene lost 4 bases, with 17 bases spanning the gap. CDR3 residues: CASTKLQGRYEQYF. The CDR3, as DNA: TGTGCCAGCACTAAACTCCAGGGGAGGTACGAGCAGTACTTC.

In its sample, this clonotype was seen many times. This chain joins TRBV20-1 and TRBJ2-1, with TRBD1 as a possible D gene (5 bases). This CDR3 has 14 residues. The V gene lost 0 bases and the J gene lost 8 bases, with 14 bases spanning the gap. Looked up from germline, CDR1 is DFQATT and CDR2 is SNEGSKA (reference sequence). The CDR3 sequence is CSARDRVTVYEQFF. CDR3 nucleotide sequence: TGCAGTGCTAGAGATCGTGTGACAGTCTATGAGCAGTTCTTC.

This clonotype was recorded at least ten times. The chain links TRBV11-3 to TRBJ2-5, with TRBD1 identical over 10 bases. J lost 3 bases, V lost 6 bases, and 7 bases had no gene match. Germline CDR1 SGHNT, CDR2 YENEEA. The CDR3 spans 15 residues. The CDR3 spells CASRAEGQGKETQYF. CDR3 coding DNA: TGTGCCAGCAGGGCTGAGGGACAGGGGAAAGAGACCCAGTACTTC.

This clonotype has just a few counts. V gene TRBV29-1 combines with J gene TRBJ2-5; 7 bases agree with TRBD2. This CDR3 has 15 residues. Germline V CDR1 and CDR2: SQVTM, ANQGSEA. Here the CDR3 DNA reads TGCGGCGCCGATGGGGCTAGCGGAGTCCAAGAGACCCAGTACTTC. This encodes CGADGASGVQETQYF.

The rearrangement uses TRBV3-1 and TRBJ2-2, with 12 bases matching TRBD2. J gave up 5 bases and V 4 bases, and 11 bases lay outside the gene matches. This CDR3 contains 18 residues. Germline-derived CDR1 and CDR2 are LGHDT and YNNKEL (reference sequence). This chain's CDR3 is CASSLRGLAGRGTGELFF. The CDR3 nucleotides are TGTGCCAGCAGCCTCAGAGGACTAGCGGGACGAGGAACCGGGGAGCTGTTTTTT.

The J gene is TRBJ2-1, the V gene TRBV6-4; maybe TRBD1 (5 bases). CDR3 length equals 14 residues. Germline V lookup: CDR1 MRHNA, CDR2 SNTAGT. Trimming left V 0 bases short and J 6 bases short, with 9 bases between. The CDR3 coding sequence is TGTGCCAGCAGTGACTCGCAAGGGGCCAATGAGCAGTTCTTC. Encoded protein: CASSDSQGANEQFF.

V gene TRBV20-1 combines with J gene TRBJ2-1; 7 positions agree with TRBD2. There are 18 residues in the CDR3. The germline CDR1 and CDR2 sequences are DFQATT and SNEGSKA (reference sequence). Trimming cost V 2 bases and J 8 bases; bases outside gene matches: 21. The CDR3, as DNA: TGCAGTGCTAGACTGGGTCCGGAGCGGGGTCGACCTAGGGATGAGCAGTTCTTC. Protein sequence: CSARLGPERGRPRDEQFF.

This clonotype was seen repeatedly, ten times or more. The gene calls are TRBV11-2 and TRBJ2-2, with D maybe TRBD2 (10 bases). Trimming removed 6 bases from V and 2 bases from J, with 31 bases in between. CDR3 length: 21 amino acids. CDR1 is SGHAT and CDR2 is FQNNGV in the germline V gene. The CDR3 loop is CASRTTGGASGRAVNTGELFF. CDR3 DNA sequence: TGTGCCAGCAGGACAACAGGGGGCGCAAGCGGGAGGGCCGTTAACACCGGGGAGCTGTTTTTT.

This clonotype appeared a single time. This may arise from a read error, as a much more abundant clone is one base away. The genes are TRBV6-1 and TRBJ2-5; D gene uncertain. V shed 10 bases and J shed 11 bases, with 26 bases lying between them. This CDR3 is built from 14 residues. The germline V gene encodes CDR1 MNHNS and CDR2 SASEGT. The CDR3 nucleotides read TGTGCCATCAAAAAAACCCCCCTTATGACAACACAGTACTTC. Residues: CAIKKTPLMTTQYF.

Ten or more counts support this clonotype. The CDR3 bases are TGCGCCAGCGGCCCGGGACAGGAGTACAATGAGCAGTTCTTC. Translation: CASGPGQEYNEQFF. J is TRBJ2-1 and V is TRBV5-1; TRBD1 matches at 8 bases. The CDR3 totals 14 residues. The J segment lost 4 bases and the V segment lost 7 bases, leaving 7 bases of the junction unmatched. CDR1 SGHRS and CDR2 YFSETQ come from the germline V gene.

J is TRBJ2-3 and V is TRBV30; D is uncertain. Trimming left V 7 bases short and J 3 bases short, with 8 bases between. The germline gives CDR1 GTSNPN, CDR2 SVGIG (reference sequence). The CDR3 length is 11 residues. The CDR3 DNA follows: TGTGCCTACGACGATACAGATACGCAGTATTTT. Protein sequence: CAYDDTDTQYF.

In this sample, this clonotype turned up many times. V is TRBV27 and J is TRBJ2-7; no reliable D call. The germline V gene has CDR1 MNHEY and CDR2 SMNVEV (reference sequence). Trimming took off 10 bases at V and 10 bases at J, with 20 bases between the two ends. This CDR3 region has 12 residues. The CDR3 nucleotides are TGTGCCATCACGCTACCGGGCGTCGGACAGTACTTC. Translating gives CAITLPGVGQYF.